This entry lists 30 T cell receptor beta chains sequenced from one sample in a study of blood T cell repertoires in COVID-19. This table comes from immunoSEQ multiplex PCR, and its TCRdb copy is limited to in-frame clones, with some not included. The sample shows 25,000 to 35,000 clones, 77% of them seen only once. What was sequenced was peripheral blood. All receptors derive from a woman in her 70s with active or convalescent COVID-19.

CDR3 nucleotide sequence: TGCGCCAGCAGCTTGGGGACTAGCGGTGTAAGTAAAGGCTACGAGCAGTACTTC. This gives the protein CASSLGTSGVSKGYEQYF. The chain recombines TRBV5-1 with TRBJ2-7, with TRBD2 identical over 10 bases. The CDR3 is 18 amino acids. V lost 0 bases, J lost 3 bases, and 12 bases stayed unmatched. Per the germline V gene, CDR1 is SGHRS and CDR2 is YFSETQ.

V usage is TRBV11-2 and J usage is TRBJ2-5; 14 bases map to TRBD2. Germline lookup yields CDR1 SGHAT and CDR2 FQNNGV. The CDR3 is made up of 16 amino acids. J lost 3 bases, V lost 6 bases, and 6 bases had no gene match. DNA of the CDR3: TGTGCCAGCAGAACTGGGACTAGCGGGGGAGAAGAGACCCAGTACTTC. Protein: CASRTGTSGGEETQYF.

The V call is TRBV6-5, the J call TRBJ1-1; D may be TRBD1 (6 bases). V was shortened by 7 bases and J by 4 bases, with 19 bases between the two germline ends. Germline CDR1 is MNHEY and CDR2 is SVGAGI. The CDR3 has 15 residues. The CDR3 DNA follows: TGTGCCAGCAAATCATCGGGGGGCGAGGGCACTGAAGCTTTCTTT. Translation: CASKSSGGEGTEAFF.

This sequence joins TRBV7-9 and TRBJ2-3; D gene ambiguous. The V end lost 1 base, the J end lost 3 bases, and 11 bases lay between the germline ends. CDR1 is SEHNR and CDR2 is FQNEAQ in the germline V gene (reference sequence). This CDR3 has 15 amino acids. In nucleotides, the CDR3 is TGTGCCAGCAGCTTAGACGCACGCCAGACAGATACGCAGTATTTT. This encodes CASSLDARQTDTQYF.

V and J are TRBV24-1 and TRBJ2-1, with 13 nucleotides matching TRBD2. This CDR3 has 16 residues. Per the germline V gene, CDR1 is KGHDR and CDR2 is SFDVKD. J lost 5 bases, V lost 4 bases, and 4 bases had no gene match. In DNA form, the CDR3 reads TGTGCCACCAGTGACGAGGGACTAGCGGGGAACAATGAGCAGTTCTTC. It encodes CATSDEGLAGNNEQFF.

The chain couples TRBV4-3 to TRBJ1-2; the D gene is possibly TRBD1 (5 bases). V lost 1 base and J lost 4, with 13 bases in between. This CDR3 spans 15 amino acids. Germline V gene lookup returns CDR1 LGHNA and CDR2 YSLEER. The CDR3 DNA sequence: TGCGCCAGCAGCCAAGCCCCGGGACTACTCTATGGCTACACCTTC. This gives the protein CASSQAPGLLYGYTF.

This clone was seen only once. This rearrangement joins TRBV6-5 to TRBJ1-5; TRBD1 matches at 7 bases. CDR1 and CDR2 from the germline V gene are MNHEY and SVGAGI. V shed 4 bases, J shed 4 bases, and the junction held 7 bases outside the gene matches. The CDR3 has 15 residues. CDR3 coding DNA: TGTGCCAGCAGTTCCCGACAGGGCAGGAATCAGCCCCAGCATTTT. This gives the protein CASSSRQGRNQPQHF.

The chain uses TRBV18 and TRBJ1-2; D not resolved. The CDR3 spans 13 residues. V shed 0 bases and J shed 8 bases, with 10 bases lying between them. From germline, CDR1 is KGHSH and CDR2 LQKENI. The DNA of the CDR3 is TGTGCCAGCTCACCACCGCACCTCGGGGGCTACACCTTC. Amino acids: CASSPPHLGGYTF.

The rearrangement links TRBV4-1 to TRBJ2-7, with no clear D. Trimming left V 2 bases short and J 4 bases short, with 12 bases between. This CDR3 has 14 amino acids. Germline CDR1 and CDR2: MGHRA and YSYEKL. The CDR3 loop is CASSQRQISYEQYF. In nucleotides, the CDR3 is TGCGCCAGCAGCCAACGCCAGATTTCATACGAGCAGTACTTC.

The chain carries TRBV6-1 and TRBJ1-4; TRBD1 matches 7 bases. This CDR3 spans 12 amino acids. V lost 7 bases and J lost 12; bases outside the gene matches: 8. In germline, CDR1 is MNHNS, CDR2 SASEGT. CDR3 coding DNA: TGTGCCAGCACCTTGGGACAGACGGAACTGTTTTTT. Translation gives CASTLGQTELFF.

The J gene is TRBJ2-6, the V gene TRBV5-8; no firm D call. V was trimmed by 0 bases and J by 4 bases, leaving 11 bases between them. The germline CDR1 and CDR2 sequences are SGHTS and YDEGEE. The CDR3 is 16 residues long. CDR3 sequence: CASSLASVLGANVLTF. The CDR3 DNA is TGTGCCAGCAGCTTGGCCAGCGTATTGGGGGCCAACGTCCTGACTTTC.

This clone was recorded a few times. This chain joins TRBV5-1 and TRBJ2-1, with 13 bases lining up with TRBD2. The CDR3 extends over 16 amino acids. Trimming cost V 4 bases and J 7 bases; bases outside gene matches: 8. Germline V CDR1 and CDR2: SGHRS, YFSETQ. CDR3 sequence reads: CASSPGGTSGTNEQFF. DNA for the CDR3: TGCGCCAGCAGCCCGGGGGGGACTAGCGGGACGAATGAGCAGTTCTTC.

This chain uses TRBV11-2 with TRBJ2-1; 9 nucleotides align to TRBD2. This CDR3 is built from 17 residues. Germline trimming cut 2 bases from V and 2 bases from J; bases unmatched to any gene: 7. Germline loops: CDR1 SGHAT, CDR2 FQNNGV. The chain's CDR3 is CASSLWAGGLTYNEQFF. The CDR3 DNA is TGTGCCAGCAGCTTATGGGCGGGAGGGCTAACCTACAATGAGCAGTTCTTC.

The rearrangement uses TRBV11-2 and TRBJ1-1; D uncertain. V was pared by 4 bases and J by 8 bases, with 14 bases between. This CDR3 has 13 residues. CDR1 is SGHAT and CDR2 is FQNNGV in the germline V gene. The CDR3 DNA follows: TGTGCCAGCAGCTCATACCGGGGTAGCGAAGCTTTCTTT. It is translated as CASSSYRGSEAFF.

This clone was seen a few times. This CDR3 is CASSLAKLAGGLTYEQYF. CDR3 bases: TGTGCCAGCAGCTTAGCGAAACTAGCGGGAGGGTTAACCTACGAGCAGTACTTC. V usage is TRBV7-2 and J usage is TRBJ2-7; 13 bases are a match to TRBD2. Trimming removed 0 bases from V and 2 bases from J; junction bases left unmatched: 7. The CDR3 length is 18 residues. In germline, CDR1 is SGHTA, CDR2 FQGNSA.

This chain connects TRBV21-1 to TRBJ1-1. TRBV21-1 is marked as a pseudogene. The CDR3 runs 10 residues. The CDR3 bases are TGTGCCAGCAGCGCCCTCGGAGCTTTCTTT. This sequence encodes CASSALGAFF.

This clone has only a few counts. The rearrangement links TRBV9 to TRBJ1-6; TRBD1 agrees at 7 bases. Losses at the gene ends were 3 bases for V and 8 bases for J; bases not matched to a gene: 5. This CDR3 is built from 14 residues. Germline V lookup: CDR1 SGDLS, CDR2 YYNGEE. CDR3 sequence: CASSASGGDSPLHF. CDR3 coding DNA: TGTGCCAGCAGCGCCTCAGGGGGAGATTCACCCCTCCACTTT.

This clone is labeled medium-sized. The chain links TRBV10-3 to TRBJ2-6; 12 nucleotides agree with TRBD1. The germline gives CDR1 ENHRY, CDR2 SYGVKD. The V gene end was trimmed by 6 bases and the J gene end by 2 bases; junction bases not matched to a gene: 11. This CDR3 comprises 19 residues. The CDR3 region is CAIRAGTGGVGAGANVLTF. As DNA, the CDR3 is TGTGCCATCAGAGCCGGGACAGGGGGCGTTGGAGCTGGGGCCAACGTCCTGACTTTC.

The rearrangement joins TRBV7-2 to TRBJ2-7; 11 nucleotides agree with TRBD1. V lost 1 base to trimming and J lost 3 bases; unmatched junction nucleotides: 2. The germline V gene has CDR1 SGHTA and CDR2 FQGNSA. The CDR3 consists of 15 residues. As DNA, the CDR3 is TGTGCCAGCAGCTTAGATGGGACAGGGGGCTACGAGCAGTACTTC. Its translation: CASSLDGTGGYEQYF.

V gene TRBV5-5 combines with J gene TRBJ2-1, with 8 bases aligning to TRBD2. The length of the CDR3 is 15 residues. V was clipped by 4 bases and J by 6 bases; unmatched bases: 9. Per the germline V gene, CDR1 is SGHKS and CDR2 is YYEKEE (reference sequence). CDR3 amino acids: CASSRTSGTLNEQFF. The CDR3 region has the DNA TGTGCCAGCAGCAGAACTAGCGGCACCCTCAATGAGCAGTTCTTC.

This clone was seen a single time. The chain combines TRBV6-5 with TRBJ1-2; D remains unclear. Trimming removed 6 bases from V and 3 bases from J, with 17 bases in between. The CDR3 loop spans 15 amino acids. Germline V lookup: CDR1 MNHEY, CDR2 SVGAGI. The DNA of the CDR3 is TGTGCCAGCAGCAGTACAGCCAGGCAATACTATGGCTACACCTTC. Translation: CASSSTARQYYGYTF.

In its sample, this clone was seen a few times. V and J are TRBV3-1 (or the pseudogene TRBV3-2) and TRBJ2-7; D possibly corresponds to TRBD1 (6 bases). The CDR3 runs 12 residues. V shed 4 bases and J shed 5 bases, with 9 bases lying between them. CDR1 and CDR2 from the germline V gene are LGHDT and YNNKEL (reference sequence). The CDR3 reads CASSPTGHEQYF. The CDR3 nucleotides are TGTGCCAGCAGCCCGACAGGTCACGAGCAGTACTTC.

The V gene is TRBV5-5, the J gene TRBJ1-6; D might be TRBD1 (5 bases). The germline V gene has CDR1 SGHKS and CDR2 YYEKEE (reference sequence). The CDR3 extends over 17 amino acids. The ends were cut back, 4 bases at V and 5 bases at J, with 19 bases in the middle. The CDR3 nucleotides are TGTGCCAGCAGCAGAGCTGGGACTTCAAGGGATAATTCACCCCTCCACTTT. This codes for CASSRAGTSRDNSPLHF.

The V call is TRBV24-1, the J call TRBJ1-2; D is undetermined. The CDR3 length is 15 residues. CDR1 and CDR2 from the germline V gene are KGHDR and SFDVKD. The V gene lost 1 base and the J gene lost 1 base, with 9 bases spanning the gap. CDR3 coding DNA: TGTGCCACCAGTGATTTCTCATTCAGTAACTATGGCTACACCTTC. Translated, it gives CATSDFSFSNYGYTF.

The chain links TRBV6-5 to TRBJ1-1; a possible D gene is TRBD1 (5 bases). The CDR3 extends over 13 amino acids. Trimming cost V 8 bases and J 4 bases, with 14 bases left between them. In germline, CDR1 is MNHEY, CDR2 SVGAGI. CDR3 region: CASQSRDFTEAFF. The DNA of the CDR3 is TGTGCCAGCCAGTCCAGGGATTTCACTGAAGCTTTCTTT.

The chain has TRBV6-6 and TRBJ1-2, with 9 bases aligning to TRBD1. The V segment lost 6 bases and the J segment 4 bases; nucleotides outside the gene matches: 6. The germline gives CDR1 MNHNY, CDR2 SVGAGI (reference sequence). The CDR3 contains 14 residues. CDR3 sequence: CASRWTGAVYGYTF. The CDR3, as DNA: TGTGCCAGCAGATGGACAGGGGCCGTCTATGGCTACACCTTC.

The genes are TRBV7-3 and TRBJ2-1; no clear D. The CDR3 contains 13 residues. The V gene lost 5 bases and the J gene lost 4 bases, with 9 bases spanning the gap. Germline values: CDR1 SGHTA, CDR2 FQGTGA. The CDR3 sequence: CASSKENYNEQFF. In DNA form, the CDR3 reads TGTGCCAGCAGCAAGGAGAATTACAATGAGCAGTTCTTC.

The chain employs TRBV6-6 and TRBJ2-4; D may be TRBD1 (6 bases). The CDR3 consists of 15 residues. The V gene lost 5 bases and the J gene lost 0 bases, with 11 bases spanning the gap. Looked up from germline, CDR1 is MNHNY and CDR2 is SVGAGI (reference sequence). CDR3 region: CASSMDRLAKNIQYF. CDR3 nucleotide sequence: TGTGCCAGCAGTATGGACAGACTAGCCAAAAACATTCAGTACTTC.

This rearrangement joins TRBV6-6 to TRBJ1-2; the D gene is possibly TRBD1 (6 bases). This CDR3 is 15 amino acids long. Germline CDR1 and CDR2: MNHNY and SVGAGI (reference sequence). V was shortened by 2 bases and J by 2 bases, with 12 bases between the two germline ends. CDR3 bases: TGTGCCAGCAGTTACGGGGACACCCAAAACTATGGCTACACCTTC. Its protein is CASSYGDTQNYGYTF.

The chain uses TRBV5-1 and TRBJ2-7; D is unclear. The germline V gene encodes CDR1 SGHRS and CDR2 YFSETQ. This CDR3 is 14 amino acids long. V was shortened by 2 bases and J by 5 bases, with 14 bases between the two germline ends. This chain's CDR3 is CASSLTARDHEQYF. CDR3 nucleotides: TGCGCCAGCAGCTTAACAGCACGCGACCACGAGCAGTACTTC. The variable domain in full, with the rest retrieved from reference TRBV5-1 and TRBJ2-7, is KAGVTQTPRYLIKTRGQQVTLSCSPISGHRSVSWYQQTPGQGLQFLFEYFSETQRNKGNFPGRFSGRQFSNSRSEMNVSTLELGDSALYLCASSLTARDHEQYFGPGTRLTVT.